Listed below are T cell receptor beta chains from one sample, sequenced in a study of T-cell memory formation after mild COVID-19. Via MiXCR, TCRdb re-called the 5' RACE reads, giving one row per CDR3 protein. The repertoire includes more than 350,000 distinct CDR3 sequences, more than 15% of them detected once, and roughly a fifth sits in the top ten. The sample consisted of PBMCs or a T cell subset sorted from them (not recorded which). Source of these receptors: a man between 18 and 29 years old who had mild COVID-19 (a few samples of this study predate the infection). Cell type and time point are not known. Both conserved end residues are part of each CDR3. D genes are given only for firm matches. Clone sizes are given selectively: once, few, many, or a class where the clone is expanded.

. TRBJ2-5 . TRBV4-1 CASSQDSWETQYF TGCGCCAGCAGCCAAGATTCCTGGGAGACCCAGTACTTC
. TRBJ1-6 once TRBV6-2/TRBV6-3 CASRLQGTYNSPLHF TGTGCCAGCAGGCTACAGGGAACCTATAATTCACCCCTCCACTTT
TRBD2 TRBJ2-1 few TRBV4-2 CASSQASGGVNEQFF TGTGCCAGCAGCCAAGCCAGCGGGGGGGTCAATGAGCAGTTCTTC
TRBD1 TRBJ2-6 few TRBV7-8 CASSYTGGAGANVLTF TGTGCCAGCAGCTACACAGGGGGCGCAGGGGCCAACGTCCTGACTTTC
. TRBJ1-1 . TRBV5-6 CASSLRWNTEAFF TGTGCCAGCAGCTTGCGGTGGAACACTGAAGCTTTCTTT
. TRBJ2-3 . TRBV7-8 CASRRYYERTDTQYF TGTGCCAGCAGACGATACTACGAACGCACAGATACGCAGTATTTT
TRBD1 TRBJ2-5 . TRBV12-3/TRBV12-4 CASSLMGQGAIDIMETQYF TGTGCCAGCAGTTTGATGGGACAGGGGGCAATAGATATTATGGAGACCCAGTACTTC
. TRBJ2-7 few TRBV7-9 CASSLPGRYEQYF TGTGCCAGCAGCTTACCAGGGAGGTACGAGCAGTACTTC
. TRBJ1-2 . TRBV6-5 CASSYSMGYGYTF TGTGCCAGCAGTTACTCGATGGGCTATGGCTACACCTTC
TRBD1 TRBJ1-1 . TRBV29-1 CSVDRQGAEAFF TGCAGCGTAGATCGACAGGGGGCTGAAGCTTTCTTT
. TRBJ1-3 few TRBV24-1 CATSDPAGDGNTIYF TGTGCCACCAGTGACCCCGCCGGGGACGGAAACACCATATATTTT
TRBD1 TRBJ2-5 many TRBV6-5 CASSYATGGRETQYF TGTGCCAGCAGTTACGCGACAGGGGGCCGGGAGACCCAGTACTTC
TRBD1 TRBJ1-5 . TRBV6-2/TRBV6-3 CASSSGQEDQPQHF TGTGCCAGCAGTTCGGGACAGGAAGATCAGCCCCAGCATTTT
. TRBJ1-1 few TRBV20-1 CSAPLNDAGLYGKAFF TGCAGTGCCCCTCTGAATGACGCCGGCCTTTACGGGAAAGCTTTCTTT
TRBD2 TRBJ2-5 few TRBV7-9 CASSWRGAGQETQYF TGTGCCAGCAGCTGGCGGGGGGCCGGCCAAGAGACCCAGTACTTC
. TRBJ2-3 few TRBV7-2 CANTGSKWCTDTQYF TGTGCCAATACGGGGTCTAAGTGGTGCACAGATACGCAGTATTTT
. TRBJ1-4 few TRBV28 CASSAPGGADYNEKLFF TGTGCCAGCAGTGCCCCCGGTGGGGCAGACTATAATGAAAAACTGTTTTTT
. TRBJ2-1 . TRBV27 CASSQADEQFF TGTGCCAGCTCCCAGGCGGATGAGCAGTTCTTC
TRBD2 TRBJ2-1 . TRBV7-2 CASAGGYSYNEQFF TGTGCCAGTGCGGGGGGTTACTCCTACAATGAGCAGTTCTTC
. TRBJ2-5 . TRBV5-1 CASSLDRVTLETQYF TGCGCCAGCAGCTTGGACAGGGTGACGCTGGAGACCCAGTACTTC
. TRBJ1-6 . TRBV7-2 CARSPVRGGNSPLHF TGTGCCAGGAGCCCTGTACGGGGCGGCAATTCACCCCTCCACTTT
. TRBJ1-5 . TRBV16 CASSHYGKVGNQPQHF TGTGCCAGCAGCCACTACGGAAAGGTTGGTAATCAGCCCCAGCATTTT
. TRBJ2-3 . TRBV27 CASSLSVMKDTQYF TGTGCCAGCAGTTTGTCTGTAATGAAAGATACGCAGTATTTT
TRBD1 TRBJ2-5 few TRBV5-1 CASSKDRPETQYF TGCGCCAGCAGCAAGGACAGGCCGGAGACCCAGTACTTC
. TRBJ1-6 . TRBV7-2 CASSPLPSNSPLHF TGTGCCAGCAGCCCACTCCCATCCAATTCACCCCTCCACTTT
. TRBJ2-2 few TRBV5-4 CASSLVQGPDDTGELFF TGTGCCAGCAGCTTGGTCCAGGGGCCGGATGATACCGGGGAGCTGTTTTTT
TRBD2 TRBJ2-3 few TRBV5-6 CASSQILAATDTQYF TGTGCCAGCAGCCAAATTCTAGCGGCCACAGATACGCAGTATTTT
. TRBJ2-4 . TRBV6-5 CASGEGVKNIQYF TGTGCCAGCGGGGAAGGGGTCAAAAACATTCAGTACTTC
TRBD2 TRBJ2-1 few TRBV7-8 CASSLGLAGGREQFF TGTGCCAGCAGCTTGGGACTAGCGGGGGGCCGTGAGCAGTTCTTC
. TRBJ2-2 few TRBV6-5 CASTTWGPGELFF TGTGCCAGCACCACATGGGGGCCCGGGGAGCTGTTTTTT
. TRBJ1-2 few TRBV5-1 CASSLAPRGSGPGGYTF TGCGCCAGCAGCTTGGCTCCCCGAGGCAGCGGCCCGGGGGGCTACACCTTC
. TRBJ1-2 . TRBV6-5 CASTTRRQAINYGYTF TGTGCCAGCACAACAAGGCGACAGGCGATTAACTATGGCTACACCTTC
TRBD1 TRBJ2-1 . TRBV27 CASSFQGEFNEQFF TGTGCCAGCAGTTTCCAGGGGGAGTTCAATGAGCAGTTCTTC
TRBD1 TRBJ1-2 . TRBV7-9 CASSWVGGDYGYTF TGTGCCAGCAGCTGGGTAGGGGGCGACTATGGCTACACCTTC
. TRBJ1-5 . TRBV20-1 CSARDNPDQPQHF TGCAGTGCTAGAGATAATCCAGATCAGCCCCAGCATTTT
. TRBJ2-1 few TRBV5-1 CASSLRGDHYNEQFF TGCGCCAGCAGCTTGAGAGGGGACCACTACAATGAGCAGTTCTTC
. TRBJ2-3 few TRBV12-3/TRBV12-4 CASTLAASTDTQYF TGTGCCAGCACCCTGGCAGCTAGCACAGATACGCAGTATTTT
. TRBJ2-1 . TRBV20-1 CSARVSTRTGEQFF TGCAGTGCTAGAGTCAGTACTAGGACTGGCGAGCAGTTCTTC
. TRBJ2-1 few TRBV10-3 CAISELDNEQFF TGTGCCATCAGTGAACTAGACAATGAGCAGTTCTTC
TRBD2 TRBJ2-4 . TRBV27 CASSFEWGGAKNIQYF TGTGCCAGCAGTTTCGAGTGGGGGGGAGCCAAAAACATTCAGTACTTC
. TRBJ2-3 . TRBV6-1 CASSDGGYRTDTQYF TGTGCCAGCAGTGATGGAGGGTATCGGACAGATACGCAGTATTTT
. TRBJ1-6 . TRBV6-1 CASTLKQNSPLHF TGTGCCAGCACTCTAAAGCAGAATTCACCCCTCCACTTT
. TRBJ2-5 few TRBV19 CASSKQARETQYF TGTGCCAGTAGTAAACAAGCGAGAGAGACCCAGTACTTC
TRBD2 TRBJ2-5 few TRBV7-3 CASSLSASGLETQYF TGTGCCAGCAGCTTATCGGCTAGCGGGTTAGAGACCCAGTACTTC
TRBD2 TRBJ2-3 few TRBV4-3 CASSQAGGGGTDTQYF TGCGCCAGCAGCCAAGCCGGCGGGGGGGGCACAGATACGCAGTATTTT
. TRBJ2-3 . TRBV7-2 CASSLPGSTDTQYF TGTGCCAGCAGCTTACCAGGGTCCACAGATACGCAGTATTTT
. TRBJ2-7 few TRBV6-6 CASSSAGTYEQYF TGTGCCAGCAGTTCAGCAGGGACCTACGAGCAGTACTTC
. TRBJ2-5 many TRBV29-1 CSVGQGMWETQYF TGCAGCGTTGGCCAGGGGATGTGGGAGACCCAGTACTTC
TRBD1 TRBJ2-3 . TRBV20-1 CSARDPYGTVSTDTQYF TGCAGTGCTAGAGATCCTTACGGGACAGTTAGCACAGATACGCAGTATTTT
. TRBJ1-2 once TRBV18 CASSPTELYGYTF TGTGCCAGCTCACCGACAGAGCTCTATGGCTACACCTTC
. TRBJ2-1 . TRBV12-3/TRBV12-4 CASRLGGSSYNEQFF TGTGCCAGCAGACTTGGGGGGAGCTCCTACAATGAGCAGTTCTTC
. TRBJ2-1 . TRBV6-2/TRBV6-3 CASSYMGFAEQFF TGTGCCAGCAGTTACATGGGGTTTGCTGAGCAGTTCTTC